The entry that follows covers one T cell receptor (beta chain) sequence. The antigen it binds to is not known. Base qualities are not at hand, and no much larger clone is one base apart. The sample is drawn from a study of T cell responses to AZD1222 COVID-19 vaccine (dated by TCRdb to the early 2020s). A note on the overall study: TCR sequencing was performed for some 250 trial participants, of whom about 210 were given two doses of AZD1222 and about 25 were given two doses of MenACWY control vaccine. Trial participants were enrolled by age into subgroups of 18-55, 56-69 and 70-plus years, and roughly 150, 30 and 60 TCR-sequenced participants, respectively, were included in these subgroups. Here is what the overall study found, with its caveats: Most participants were white British and females outnumbered males, and the authors suggested that clonal diversity may have been underestimated. Because no day 14 peak-response samples were available, repertoires were characterized only after the peak T cell response. The 56-69-year group was small, and its depth increase did not reach significance, likely because of low power. Nearly half of unique spike-specific TCRs reportedly recognized epitopes outside regions mutated in the B.1.351 and B.1.1.7 variants. The whole spike protein was spanned by vaccine-associated CD4 TCRs, and dominant responses were seen in regions 160-218 and 743-854. Only 5 to 7 AZD1222 recipients were SARS-CoV-2 seropositive at baseline, limiting conclusions about previously exposed vaccinees. Spike-specific TCR breadth and depth rose significantly after two AZD1222 doses compared with day 0 and with MenACWY recipients.

The time point label corresponds to: about 28 days (+/-7) after the second vaccine dose. Because spike-specific TCR depth and breadth did not differ between the two schedules, AZD1222 recipients who got a second dose at roughly 4 weeks were pooled with those who got a second dose at roughly 12 weeks. Vaccinee samples came from UK trials COV001 and COV002, including a single-blind randomized controlled phase 2/3 trial of AZD1222 (ChAdOx1 nCoV-19) in healthy adults. For TCRbeta chain sequencing, PBMC samples were collected from trial participants at day 0 and at day 28 after the second dose. The CDR3 regions of human TCRbeta chains were analyzed by immunosequencing. In the authors' own workflow: Repertoire TCRs were matched against a reference library of SARS-CoV-2-specific TCRs generated with the MIRA antigen-specificity platform. Breadth was defined as the fraction of unique TCRs that were SARS-CoV-2-associated. Depth was defined as the fraction of total T cells that were SARS-CoV-2-associated. Using the MIRA data, each spike-specific TCR was mapped to the spike region that the TCR reacts to and placed in a CD4 or CD8 class. Log10-transformed breadth and depth values were compared by one-way ANOVA with Sidak's multiple comparisons tests. Held by TCRdb, this immuneACCESS table contains in-frame sequences only and omits some clones. Under half of the omission traces to an unresolved V gene where checked; the cause of the rest is unknown. V, J and clone size are taken as reported in that table, and D and trimming were inferred from the DNA itself. A total of approximately 89,000 clones appear in this sample, over 75% of them only once. In total, the top ten clones hold 5% to 6% of the sample.

Sequencing was performed on peripheral blood, taken 28 days after the second AZD1222 dose. The clonotype comes from an adult who received the AZD1222 COVID-19 vaccine.

The nucleotide sequence is given as TGTGCCAGCAGTTTCCCGGCGGCGGGGCTCTACGAGCAGTACTTC. This encodes CASSFPAAGLYEQYF. The chain is assembled from TRBV6-2 or TRBV6-3 and TRBJ2-7, with TRBD2 perhaps the D gene, on 6 matching bases. V and J are truncated by 4 bases and 3 bases respectively, leaving an intervening sequence of 16 bases. The germline V gene encodes CDR1 MNHEY and CDR2 SVGEGT. Spanning cysteine to phenylalanine, the CDR3 consists of 15 amino acids. The CDR3 DNA has 45 bases and is translated from base 1.